Below are 7 T cell receptor beta chains sequenced from a single sample in a study of blood T cell repertoires in COVID-19. Profiling relied on immunoSEQ multiplex PCR, and the TCRdb table lists in-frame clones only, not all of them. Here the sample spans over 60,000 clones, 90% being singletons. Sequenced sample: peripheral blood. These receptors all stem from a man aged 50 to 60 with COVID-19, enrolled during active disease.

The V call is TRBV3-1 (or the pseudogene TRBV3-2), the J call TRBJ2-5; tentative D call: TRBD1 (5 bases). The CDR3 has 14 amino acids. V was cut by 4 bases and J by 4 bases, with 13 bases left in between. Germline CDR1 is LGHDT and CDR2 is YNNKEL (reference sequence). The CDR3 nucleotides are TGTGCCAGCAGCCCTCGGCAGGGCCGAGAGACCCAGTACTTC. Translated, it gives CASSPRQGRETQYF.

V gene TRBV5-1 combines with J gene TRBJ1-1, with D maybe TRBD1 (6 bases). V was shortened by 0 bases and J by 2 bases, with 8 bases between the two germline ends. CDR1 and CDR2 from the germline V gene are SGHRS and YFSETQ. The CDR3 has 14 amino acids. CDR3 nucleotide sequence: TGCGCCAGCAGCTTGGTAGGGGGAAACACTGAAGCTTTCTTT. As protein: CASSLVGGNTEAFF.

The chain uses TRBV4-2 and TRBJ2-2, with 9 bases fitting TRBD1. The CDR3 covers 15 residues. The V gene end was trimmed by 3 bases and the J gene end by 2 bases; junction bases not matched to a gene: 1. Germline values: CDR1 LGHNA, CDR2 YNFKEQ. CDR3 region: CASSQTGGNTGELFF. CDR3 nucleotide sequence: TGTGCCAGCAGCCAGACAGGGGGAAACACCGGGGAGCTGTTTTTT.

This chain uses TRBV3-1 (or the pseudogene TRBV3-2) with TRBJ1-2, with TRBD1 identical over 7 bases. CDR3 length: 15 residues. Germline CDR1 reads LGHDT; CDR2 reads YNNKEL (reference sequence). J was trimmed by 5 bases and V by 4 bases; bases with no gene match: 10. This CDR3 is CASSRQGQDYYGYTF. The CDR3 DNA is TGTGCCAGCAGCCGCCAAGGACAGGATTATTATGGCTACACCTTC.

This clone was found once. The genes are TRBV30 and TRBJ1-1, with D uncertain. Trimming pared 1 base from V and 4 bases from J, leaving 4 bases between. Germline CDR1 and CDR2: GTSNPN and SVGIG (reference sequence). This CDR3 is built from 11 residues. CDR3 in amino acids: CAWSGSTEAFF. The CDR3 nucleotides read TGTGCCTGGAGTGGCAGCACTGAAGCTTTCTTT. Supplemented by reference TRBV30 and TRBJ1-1, the full variable domain reads SQTIHQWPATLVQPVGSPLSLECTVEGTSNPNLYWYRQAAGRGLQLLFYSVGIGQISSEVPQNLSASRPQDRQFILSSKKLLLSDSGFYLCAWSGSTEAFFGQGTRLTVV.

The chain employs TRBV7-3 and TRBJ1-1, with 7 nucleotides matching TRBD1. V was pared by 5 bases and J by 1 base, with 7 bases of the junction left unmatched. The CDR3 has 15 residues. Per the germline V gene, CDR1 is SGHTA and CDR2 is FQGTGA. CDR3 sequence reads: CASSTTRQGNTEAFF. The CDR3 nucleotides read TGTGCCAGCAGCACCACCCGACAGGGGAACACTGAAGCTTTCTTT. Supplemented by reference TRBV7-3 and TRBJ1-1, the full variable domain reads GAGVSQTPSNKVTEKGKYVELRCDPISGHTALYWYRQSLGQGPEFLIYFQGTGAADDSGLPNDRFFAVRPEGSVSTLKIQRTERGDSAVYLCASSTTRQGNTEAFFGQGTRLTVV.

V usage is TRBV30 and J usage is TRBJ2-3; 8 positions agree with TRBD2. The length of the CDR3 is 15 residues. Germline V gene data show CDR1 as GTSNPN and CDR2 as SVGIG (reference sequence). V shed 0 bases and J 5 bases; nucleotides not matched to a gene: 7. The CDR3 DNA sequence: TGTGCCTGGAGTGTAGGAAGCGGGAGAGTAGATACGCAGTATTTT. Translation gives CAWSVGSGRVDTQYF.